These 29 T cell receptor beta chains share one sample of origin, sequenced in a study of beta chain features in type 1 diabetes. Study outcomes and limitations: Type 1 diabetes patients showed a moderate but significant shortening of TCRB CDR3s in all four CD4+ subsets.

Investigators reverse transcribed all isolated RNA, so they sequenced expressed TCRB transcripts. The table came from immunoSEQ multiplex PCR; TCRdb's copy has only in-frame clones and leaves some out. This sample has 330,000 or so clones, with roughly 12% found just once. These receptors' antigens are unknown. What was sequenced was naive CD4+ T cells from blood. These receptors were taken from a young woman with type 1 diabetes.

The sample holds a few counts of this clone. V usage is TRBV4-3 and J usage is TRBJ2-7; 13 bases fit TRBD2. The CDR3 has 17 amino acids. Trimming removed 1 base from V and 5 bases from J; junction bases left unmatched: 8. Germline loops: CDR1 LGHNA, CDR2 YSLEER. CDR3: CASSQATSGGARNEQYF. CDR3 nucleotides: TGCGCCAGCAGCCAAGCCACTAGCGGGGGGGCAAGGAACGAGCAGTACTTC.

This clone came up a few times. The rearrangement links TRBV7-2 to TRBJ1-5; weak D call: TRBD1 (6 bases). Germline-derived CDR1 and CDR2 are SGHTA and FQGNSA. The ends were cut back, 5 bases at V and 2 bases at J, with 10 bases in the middle. This CDR3 comprises 14 residues. As DNA, the CDR3 is TGTGCCAGCAGCGGCAGGGGTGGCAATCAGCCCCAGCATTTT. It encodes CASSGRGGNQPQHF.

In this sample, this clone turned up a few times. The chain has TRBV9 and TRBJ1-1; TRBD1 agrees at 8 bases. There are 15 residues in the CDR3. Unmatched junction bases numbered 11, after V lost 0 bases and J lost 10 bases. CDR1 and CDR2 (germline): SGDLS, YYNGEE. The CDR3 spells CASSVVQGVPSGAFF. In DNA, the CDR3 is TGTGCCAGCAGCGTAGTACAGGGGGTGCCATCTGGAGCTTTCTTT. The complete variable domain, with remaining parts taken from reference TRBV9 and TRBJ1-1, reads DSGVTQTPKHLITATGQRVTLRCSPRSGDLSVYWYQQSLDQGLQFLIQYYNGEERAKGNILERFSAQQFPDLHSELNLSSLELGDSALYFCASSVVQGVPSGAFFGQGTRLTVV.

V gene TRBV6-4 combines with J gene TRBJ2-1, with 10 bases fitting TRBD2. CDR1 and CDR2 (germline): MRHNA, SNTAGT. Trimming at V came to 4 bases and at J to 9 bases, leaving 3 bases not matched to a gene. The CDR3 spans 13 residues. CDR3 sequence: CASSVAGGGEQFF. The CDR3 DNA is TGTGCCAGCAGTGTAGCGGGGGGAGGTGAGCAGTTCTTC.

The chain recombines TRBV7-2 with TRBJ2-2, with 9 nucleotides matching TRBD1. Germline trimming cut 5 bases from V and 5 bases from J; bases unmatched to any gene: 6. The CDR3 length is 15 residues. The germline V gene encodes CDR1 SGHTA and CDR2 FQGNSA. CDR3 sequence: CASSGQGLRTGELFF. For the CDR3, the DNA is TGTGCCAGCAGCGGACAGGGGTTACGGACCGGGGAGCTGTTTTTT.

Remarks on this clone: The junction shows a germline mismatch at one end, possibly a read error. The chain is built from TRBV7-7 and TRBJ2-5; no clear D gene. The length of the CDR3 is 13 residues. Germline V gene lookup returns CDR1 SSHAT and CDR2 FNYEAQ (reference sequence). The CDR3 nucleotides are TGTGCTAGCAGCTTAGCTAGTCGGGAGACCCAGTACTTC. It is translated as CASSLASRETQYF.

The rearrangement links TRBV10-3 to TRBJ2-7; TRBD1 might be the D (6 bases). Trimming pared 2 bases from V and 2 bases from J, leaving 13 bases between. The CDR3 totals 15 residues. CDR1 and CDR2 from the germline V gene are ENHRY and SYGVKD. CDR3 nucleotides: TGTGCCATCAGTGAGGGGGGCCCTGGACCCTACGAGCAGTACTTC. Amino acid sequence: CAISEGGPGPYEQYF.

The V and J genes are TRBV7-9 and TRBJ1-6; 9 nucleotides match TRBD1. CDR1 is SEHNR, CDR2 FQNEAQ, per germline (reference sequence). V lost 4 bases, J lost 9 bases, and 7 bases stayed unmatched. The CDR3 has 15 residues. The CDR3 here is CASSSEGTGSSPLHF. The CDR3 coding sequence is TGTGCCAGCAGCTCGGAAGGGACAGGGTCTTCACCCCTCCACTTT.

In its sample, this clone was seen a few times. The rearrangement joins TRBV7-9 to TRBJ2-7; TRBD1 matches at 9 bases. CDR1 is SEHNR and CDR2 is FQNEAQ in the germline V gene (reference sequence). This CDR3 has 17 amino acids. The V and J ends lost 1 base and 0 bases, in that order; junction bases with no gene match: 7. Here the CDR3 reads CASSLGVGQGPSYEQYF. DNA of the CDR3: TGTGCCAGCAGCTTAGGGGTGGGACAGGGACCCTCCTACGAGCAGTACTTC. The full variable domain, in which reference TRBV7-9 and TRBJ2-7 provide the parts outside the CDR3, is DTGVSQNPRHKITKRGQNVTFRCDPISEHNRLYWYRQTLGQGPEFLTYFQNEAQLEKSRLLSDRFSAERPKGSFSTLEIQRTEQGDSAMYLCASSLGVGQGPSYEQYFGPGTRLTVT.

This rearrangement joins TRBV28 to TRBJ1-2, with D maybe TRBD1 (5 bases). Trimming removed 8 bases at V and 1 base at J, with 11 bases between. Germline lookup yields CDR1 MDHEN and CDR2 SYDVKM. The CDR3 loop spans 13 amino acids. The chain's CDR3 is CASVPQGNYGYTF. The CDR3, as DNA: TGTGCCAGCGTCCCGCAGGGTAACTATGGCTACACCTTC.

This sequence joins TRBV7-2 and TRBJ1-4; D ambiguous. This CDR3 contains 14 residues. V shed 3 bases and J shed 7 bases, with 12 bases lying between them. Per germline, CDR1 SGHTA and CDR2 FQGNSA. This chain's CDR3 is CASSFVSSGEKLFF. DNA of the CDR3: TGTGCCAGCAGCTTCGTAAGCTCGGGTGAAAAACTGTTTTTT.

The genes are TRBV14 and TRBJ2-7; 9 bases agree with TRBD1. The germline gives CDR1 SGHDN, CDR2 FVKESK. The CDR3 is 16 residues long. The junction had 8 bases not matched to a gene; V was cut back by 2 bases and J by 3 bases. The CDR3 DNA is TGTGCCAGCAGCCAAAACTTACCGGGACAGGGCTACGAGCAGTACTTC. This translates into CASSQNLPGQGYEQYF. Full variable domain (outside the CDR3, taken from reference TRBV14 and TRBJ2-7): EAGVTQFPSHSVIEKGQTVTLRCDPISGHDNLYWYRRVMGKEIKFLLHFVKESKQDESGMPNNRFLAERTGGTYSTLKVQPAELEDSGVYFCASSQNLPGQGYEQYFGPGTRLTVT.

The CDR3: CASKDDRGDGYTF. The CDR3 DNA sequence: TGTGCCAGCAAGGACGACAGGGGCGATGGCTACACCTTC. V and J are TRBV6-1 and TRBJ1-2; the match to TRBD1 covers 8 bases. The ends lost 7 bases at V and 6 bases at J; junction bases unmatched: 7. Germline CDR1 and CDR2: MNHNS and SASEGT. The CDR3 has 13 amino acids.

The chain is built from TRBV5-4 and TRBJ2-7; weak D call: TRBD1 (6 bases). The CDR3 runs to 15 residues. The ends were cut back, 0 bases at V and 3 bases at J, with 13 bases in the middle. Germline CDR1 and CDR2: SGHNT and YYREEE (reference sequence). The CDR3 reads CASSLETGLIYEQYF. CDR3 DNA sequence: TGTGCCAGCAGCTTGGAGACAGGACTGATCTACGAGCAGTACTTC.

CDR3 in DNA: TGTGCCAGCAGTTTAAGGGAGGGAGACGAGCAGTACTTC. The encoded protein is CASSLREGDEQYF. The chain recombines TRBV27 with TRBJ2-7, with 7 positions matching TRBD2. Losses at the gene ends were 2 bases for V and 5 bases for J; bases not matched to a gene: 3. This CDR3 has 13 residues. Germline values: CDR1 MNHEY, CDR2 SMNVEV (reference sequence).

This chain uses TRBV4-1 with TRBJ1-1; no definite D call. V was trimmed by 0 bases and J by 4 bases, leaving 15 bases between them. Germline assignment: CDR1 MGHRA and CDR2 YSYEKL. This CDR3 region has 16 residues. The DNA of the CDR3 is TGCGCCAGCAGCCAAGATCGTCTGGGGAGGAGCACTGAAGCTTTCTTT. Amino acid sequence: CASSQDRLGRSTEAFF.

CDR3 loop: CASSAGGTRDAGELFF. The CDR3 DNA is TGTGCCAGCAGCGCAGGAGGGACTAGGGATGCCGGGGAGCTGTTTTTT. The rearrangement links TRBV11-3 to TRBJ2-2; 8 bases line up with TRBD2. The germline CDR1 and CDR2 sequences are SGHNT and YENEEA. The J segment lost 6 bases and the V segment lost 5 bases, leaving 11 bases of the junction unmatched. This CDR3 has 16 amino acids. The whole variable domain, remainder taken from reference TRBV11-3 and TRBJ2-2, is EAGVVQSPRYKIIEKKQPVAFWCNPISGHNTLYWYLQNLGQGPELLIRYENEEAVDDSQLPKDRFSAERLKGVDSTLKIQPAELGDSAVYLCASSAGGTRDAGELFFGEGSRLTVL.

V is TRBV11-2 and J is TRBJ2-6; a weak D match, TRBD2 (5 bases). V gave up 8 bases and J gave up 2 bases, with 13 bases separating them. The CDR3 is 15 amino acids. The germline gives CDR1 SGHAT, CDR2 FQNNGV. CDR3 in amino acids: CASGLALPGANVLTF. In DNA, the CDR3 is TGTGCCAGCGGACTGGCTCTCCCTGGGGCCAACGTCCTGACTTTC.

The V and J genes are TRBV28 and TRBJ2-7; 7 bases are shared with TRBD2. With 6 bases clipped from V and 5 bases from J, the junction kept 10 bases outside the gene matches. This CDR3 contains 14 residues. Germline V gives CDR1 MDHEN, CDR2 SYDVKM. The CDR3 DNA reads TGTGCCAGCAGATCTGGGGGGGGTGTGGACGAGCAGTACTTC. Its translation is CASRSGGGVDEQYF.

This clone was counted a few times. V gene TRBV5-1 combines with J gene TRBJ1-5, with D uncertain. From germline, CDR1 is SGHRS and CDR2 YFSETQ. Trimming cost V 0 bases and J 9 bases, with 10 bases left between them. This CDR3 region has 13 residues. In DNA, the CDR3 is TGCGCCAGCAGCTTGGCGGAGCGGGCGCCCCAGCATTTT. Its translation is CASSLAERAPQHF.

V usage is TRBV30 and J usage is TRBJ2-7, with no clear D. CDR1 GTSNPN and CDR2 SVGIG come from the germline V gene (reference sequence). Trimming took 0 bases from V and 3 from J, leaving 6 bases between them. There are 12 residues in the CDR3. The CDR3, as DNA: TGTGCCTGGAGTGTCCAGTACTACGAGCAGTACTTC. Its translation is CAWSVQYYEQYF.

Only a few counts were recorded for this clone. The CDR3 DNA is TGTGCCAGCAGCCGGGACAGCTACGAGCAGTACTTC. This encodes CASSRDSYEQYF. The chain uses TRBV5-4 and TRBJ2-7; 7 bases agree with TRBD1. Germline lookup yields CDR1 SGHNT and CDR2 YYREEE (reference sequence). The CDR3 length is 12 residues. After removal of 4 bases from V and 3 bases from J, the junction contained 1 base not matched to a gene.

This clone has more than one count but fewer than ten. The rearrangement joins TRBV4-2 to TRBJ2-7; D perhaps matches TRBD1 (7 bases). The germline gives CDR1 LGHNA, CDR2 YNFKEQ. V lost 1 base, J lost 2 bases, and 15 bases lay in between. The CDR3 is 16 amino acids. The CDR3 DNA reads TGTGCCAGCAGCCAAGGGGGGCGGGACAGAACCTACGAGCAGTACTTC. It translates to CASSQGGRDRTYEQYF.

This clone was seen a few times. The gene calls are TRBV7-2 and TRBJ1-5, with a weak D call TRBD1 (5 bases). Germline CDR1 SGHTA, CDR2 FQGNSA. This CDR3 is built from 15 residues. Trimming took off 5 bases at V and 1 base at J, with 12 bases between the two ends. CDR3: CASSRTWGSNQPQHF. DNA for the CDR3: TGTGCCAGCAGCCGGACGTGGGGCAGCAATCAGCCCCAGCATTTT.

This clone was seen a few times. This chain links TRBV11-3 with TRBJ2-3, with TRBD2 identical over 8 bases. Germline-derived CDR1 and CDR2 are SGHNT and YENEEA. Trimming removed 5 bases from V and 7 bases from J; junction bases left unmatched: 11. The CDR3 contains 15 residues. This CDR3 reads CASSRTSFVPNTQYF. For the CDR3, the DNA is TGTGCCAGCAGCCGGACTAGCTTCGTACCAAATACGCAGTATTTT.

This clone was seen more than once but under ten times. The CDR3 DNA reads as TGTGCCAGCTCACCAAGTCTTACTAGTGACGAGCAGTACTTC. It translates to CASSPSLTSDEQYF. The genes are TRBV18 and TRBJ2-7, with D tentatively TRBD2 (5 bases). V was shortened by 2 bases and J by 5 bases, with 13 bases between the two germline ends. CDR1 and CDR2 (germline): KGHSH, LQKENI. This CDR3 region has 14 residues.

The chain carries TRBV7-6 and TRBJ2-7; D is perhaps TRBD2 (6 bases). V lost 7 bases and J lost 6, with 13 bases in between. The CDR3 runs to 12 residues. Germline CDR1 SGHVS, CDR2 FNYEAQ. The CDR3 nucleotides are TGTGCCAGCATGCGGGACTCGGGCGAGCAGTACTTC. Translation gives CASMRDSGEQYF. Variable domain in full (rest from reference TRBV7-6 and TRBJ2-7): GAGVSQSPRYKVTKRGQDVALRCDPISGHVSLYWYRQALGQGPEFLTYFNYEAQQDKSGLPNDRFSAERPEGSISTLTIQRTEQRDSAMYRCASMRDSGEQYFGPGTRLTVT.

This clone was observed a handful of times. V is TRBV15 and J is TRBJ2-7; tentative D call: TRBD1 (5 bases). The ends were cut back, 5 bases at V and 0 bases at J, with 17 bases in the middle. Germline V gives CDR1 LNHNV, CDR2 YYDKDF (reference sequence). The CDR3 is made up of 16 amino acids. The CDR3: CATSGSVGASSYEQYF. In DNA, the CDR3 is TGTGCCACCAGCGGGTCGGTAGGGGCGAGCTCCTACGAGCAGTACTTC.

The chain carries TRBV15 and TRBJ2-5, with a possible D match to TRBD2 (5 bases). CDR1 is LNHNV, CDR2 YYDKDF, per germline (reference sequence). The CDR3 runs 14 residues. V was cut by 3 bases and J by 7 bases, with 15 bases left in between. CDR3 protein: CATSRDVPRGTQYF. CDR3 DNA sequence: TGTGCCACCAGCAGGGATGTTCCTCGGGGGACCCAGTACTTC.